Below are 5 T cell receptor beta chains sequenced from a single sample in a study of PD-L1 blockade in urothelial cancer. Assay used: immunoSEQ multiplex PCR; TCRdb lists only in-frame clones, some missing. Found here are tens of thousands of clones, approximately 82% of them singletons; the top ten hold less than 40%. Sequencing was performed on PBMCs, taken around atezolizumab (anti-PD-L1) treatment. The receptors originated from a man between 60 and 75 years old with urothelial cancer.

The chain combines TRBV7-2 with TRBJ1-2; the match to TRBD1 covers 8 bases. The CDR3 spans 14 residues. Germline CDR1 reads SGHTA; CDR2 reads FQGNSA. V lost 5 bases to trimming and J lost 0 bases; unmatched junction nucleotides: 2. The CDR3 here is CASSLQGANYGYTF. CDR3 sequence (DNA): TGTGCCAGCAGCCTACAGGGGGCTAACTATGGCTACACCTTC.

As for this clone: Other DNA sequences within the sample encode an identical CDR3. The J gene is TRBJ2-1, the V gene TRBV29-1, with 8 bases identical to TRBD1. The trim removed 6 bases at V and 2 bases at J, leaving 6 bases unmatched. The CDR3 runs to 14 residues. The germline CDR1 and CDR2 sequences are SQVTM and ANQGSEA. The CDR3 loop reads CSVTGQGAYNEQFF. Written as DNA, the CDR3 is TGCAGCGTGACCGGACAGGGAGCCTACAATGAGCAGTTCTTC.

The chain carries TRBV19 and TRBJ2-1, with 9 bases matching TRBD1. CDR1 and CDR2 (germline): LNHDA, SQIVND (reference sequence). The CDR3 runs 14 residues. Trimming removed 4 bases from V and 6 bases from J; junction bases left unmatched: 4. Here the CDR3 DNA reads TGTGCCAGTAGTAGGGGACAGGGTGGCAATGAGCAGTTCTTC. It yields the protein CASSRGQGGNEQFF.

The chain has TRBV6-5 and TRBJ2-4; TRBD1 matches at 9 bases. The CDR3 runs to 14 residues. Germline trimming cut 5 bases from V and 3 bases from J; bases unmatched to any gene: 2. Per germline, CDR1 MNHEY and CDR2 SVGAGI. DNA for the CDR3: TGTGCCAGCAGTAGGGACAGGGACAAAAACATTCAGTACTTC. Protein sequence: CASSRDRDKNIQYF.

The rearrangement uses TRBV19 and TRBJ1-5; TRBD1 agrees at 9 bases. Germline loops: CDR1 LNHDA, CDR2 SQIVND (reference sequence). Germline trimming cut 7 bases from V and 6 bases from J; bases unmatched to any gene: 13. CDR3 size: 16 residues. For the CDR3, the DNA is TGTGCCAGTACTCCCCCCCTGGGACAGGGCCGTCAGCCCCAGCATTTT. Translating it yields CASTPPLGQGRQPQHF. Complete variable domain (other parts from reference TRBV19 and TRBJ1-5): DGGITQSPKYLFRKEGQNVTLSCEQNLNHDAMYWYRQDPGQGLRLIYYSQIVNDFQKGDIAEGYSVSREKKESFPLTVTSAQKNPTAFYLCASTPPLGQGRQPQHFGDGTRLSIL.